Below are 14 T cell receptor beta chains sequenced from a single sample in a study of cytomegalovirus exposure and HLA in healthy donors. PCR amplification relied on 60 Vbeta primers (plus 13 Jbeta primers). The method was immunoSEQ multiplex PCR; TCRdb's version includes in-frame clones alone and lacks a portion of them. The profile shows under 200,000 clones, roughly an eighth of them singletons. Sequenced: PBMCs. The source of these receptors is a man aged 45-65 years in good health and CMV-seropositive.

V usage is TRBV6-5 and J usage is TRBJ2-7; 10 bases agree with TRBD1. In germline, CDR1 is MNHEY, CDR2 SVGAGI. V shed 6 bases, J shed 5 bases, and the junction held 4 bases outside the gene matches. The CDR3 covers 13 residues. In DNA, the CDR3 is TGTGCCAGCAGCCGACAGGGGGCGAACGAGCAGTACTTC. Protein product: CASSRQGANEQYF.

The chain combines TRBV5-1 with TRBJ2-2; the D is unclear. V was pared by 4 bases and J by 7 bases, with 8 bases between. CDR3 length: 12 amino acids. From germline, CDR1 is SGHRS and CDR2 YFSETQ. The CDR3 bases are TGCGCCAGCAGCGAGAACGGCGGGGAGCTGTTTTTT. This gives the protein CASSENGGELFF.

The V call is TRBV11-1, the J call TRBJ1-2, with TRBD1 matching 7 bases. With 2 bases clipped from V and 5 bases from J, the junction kept 5 bases outside the gene matches. The CDR3 consists of 14 residues. Germline V gives CDR1 SGHAT, CDR2 FQDESV (reference sequence). CDR3 amino acids: CASSLLGTAYGYTF. CDR3 in DNA: TGTGCCAGCAGCTTATTAGGGACAGCTTATGGCTACACCTTC.

V is TRBV1 and J is TRBJ1-6; no check of the table's D call, TRBD1, against the DNA was made. TRBV1 is labeled a pseudogene. The CDR3 has 19 residues. This chain's CDR3 is CTSSQDPRARVPGGTPLHF. For the CDR3, the DNA is TGCACCAGCAGCCAGGATCCTAGGGCCAGGGTCCCAGGGGGCACACCCCTCCACTTT.

V and J are TRBV6-5 and TRBJ2-5, with D possibly TRBD1 on 6 matching bases. Germline values: CDR1 MNHEY, CDR2 SVGAGI. V was pared by 5 bases and J by 7 bases, with 17 bases between. The CDR3 has 14 amino acids. CDR3 amino acids: CASSRGTPPGTQYF. The CDR3 DNA reads as TGTGCCAGCAGTAGAGGGACACCCCCAGGGACCCAGTACTTC.

This clone showed up just a few times. The V gene is TRBV15, the J gene TRBJ2-5; 14 nucleotides match TRBD2. From germline, CDR1 is LNHNV and CDR2 YYDKDF (reference sequence). The CDR3 is 13 amino acids. Losses at the gene ends were 4 bases for V and 13 bases for J; bases not matched to a gene: 5. CDR3 DNA sequence: TGTGCCACCAGCACCGGACTAGCGGGGGGCCCGTACTTC. Amino acids: CATSTGLAGGPYF.

The CDR3 coding sequence is TGTGCCAGCAGCTTAGGGGGGACTGAAAATACGCAGTATTTT. This codes for CASSLGGTENTQYF. The rearrangement uses TRBV7-9 and TRBJ2-3; tentative D call: TRBD2 (6 bases). Germline V gives CDR1 SEHNR, CDR2 FQNEAQ (reference sequence). Trimming shortened V by 1 base and J by 7 bases, and 12 bases separated the two germline ends. The CDR3 is 14 residues long.

This clone was counted between two and nine times. The chain links TRBV7-8 to TRBJ1-2; the match to TRBD1 covers 8 bases. The length of the CDR3 is 13 residues. The V gene's germline CDR1 is SGHVS and CDR2 FQNEAQ. V gave up 4 bases and J gave up 8 bases; unmatched junction bases: 6. The CDR3 region has the DNA TGTGCCAGCAGCTCGGACAGGGTACAGGGCTACACCTTC. Protein sequence: CASSSDRVQGYTF.

This clone was observed a few times. The chain has TRBV6-6 and TRBJ1-1; 7 bases are a match to TRBD1. CDR3 length: 14 amino acids. Germline CDR1 is MNHNY and CDR2 is SVGAGI (reference sequence). The J segment lost 4 bases and the V segment lost 5 bases, leaving 7 bases of the junction unmatched. CDR3 bases: TGTGCCAGCAGTGACCGACAGGGTGGCACTGAAGCTTTCTTT. This encodes CASSDRQGGTEAFF.

The V and J genes are TRBV4-1 and TRBJ1-1; tentative D call: TRBD1 (6 bases). This CDR3 has 16 amino acids. The germline gives CDR1 MGHRA, CDR2 YSYEKL. V was shortened by 4 bases and J by 5 bases, with 20 bases between the two germline ends. The DNA for the CDR3 is TGCGCCAGCAGCCCCCTCCCTGTCGGGCAGGGGACTGAAGCTTTCTTT. It yields the protein CASSPLPVGQGTEAFF.

The chain couples TRBV19 to TRBJ1-5; 10 positions agree with TRBD1. The germline V gene encodes CDR1 LNHDA and CDR2 SQIVND (reference sequence). There are 16 residues in the CDR3. Losses at the gene ends were 4 bases for V and 1 base for J; bases not matched to a gene: 4. The CDR3 spells CASSKGTGVSNQPQHF. CDR3 DNA: TGTGCCAGTAGTAAAGGGACAGGGGTAAGCAATCAGCCCCAGCATTTT. The variable domain in full, completed from reference TRBV19 and TRBJ1-5, reads DGGITQSPKYLFRKEGQNVTLSCEQNLNHDAMYWYRQDPGQGLRLIYYSQIVNDFQKGDIAEGYSVSREKKESFPLTVTSAQKNPTAFYLCASSKGTGVSNQPQHFGDGTRLSIL.

This chain joins TRBV5-4 and TRBJ2-5; 9 nucleotides agree with TRBD1. J gave up 5 bases and V 1 base, and 6 bases lay outside the gene matches. Per the germline V gene, CDR1 is SGHNT and CDR2 is YYREEE (reference sequence). This CDR3 spans 15 amino acids. The CDR3: CASSLTSGQGETQYF. CDR3 DNA: TGTGCCAGCAGCTTGACGTCCGGACAGGGGGAGACCCAGTACTTC.

The gene calls are TRBV4-1 and TRBJ1-2, with unresolved D. The CDR3 is 15 residues long. Trimming left V 2 bases short and J 1 base short, with 11 bases between. Germline V gene data show CDR1 as MGHRA and CDR2 as YSYEKL. The CDR3, as DNA: TGCGCCAGCAGCCAAAGCGAGTCGGATAACTATGGCTACACCTTC. It translates to CASSQSESDNYGYTF.

V is TRBV30 and J is TRBJ1-1; 9 bases agree with TRBD1. The CDR3 contains 16 residues. J gave up 3 bases and V 4 bases, and 12 bases lay outside the gene matches. The V gene's germline CDR1 is GTSNPN and CDR2 SVGIG (reference sequence). This CDR3 reads CAWNQRGQGGYTEAFF. For the CDR3, the DNA is TGTGCCTGGAATCAACGGGGACAGGGAGGGTACACTGAAGCTTTCTTT.